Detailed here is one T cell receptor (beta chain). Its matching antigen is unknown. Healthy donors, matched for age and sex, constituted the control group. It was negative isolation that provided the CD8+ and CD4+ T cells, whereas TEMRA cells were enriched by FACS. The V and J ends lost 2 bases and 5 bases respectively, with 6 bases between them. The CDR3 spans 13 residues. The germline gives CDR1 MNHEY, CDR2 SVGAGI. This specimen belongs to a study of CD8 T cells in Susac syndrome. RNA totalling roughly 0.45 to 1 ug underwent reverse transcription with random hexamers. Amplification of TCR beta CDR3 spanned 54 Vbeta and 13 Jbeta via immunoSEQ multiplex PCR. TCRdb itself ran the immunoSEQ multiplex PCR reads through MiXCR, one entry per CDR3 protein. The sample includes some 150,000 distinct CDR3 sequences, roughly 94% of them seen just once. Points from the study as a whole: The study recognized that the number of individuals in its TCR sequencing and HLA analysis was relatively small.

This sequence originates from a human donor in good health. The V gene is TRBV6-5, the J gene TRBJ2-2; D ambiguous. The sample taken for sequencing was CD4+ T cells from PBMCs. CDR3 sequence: CASSYVGTGELFF. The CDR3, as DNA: TGTGCCAGCAGTTACGTCGGAACCGGGGAGCTGTTTTTT.